The present T cell receptor (beta chain) was sequenced within a study of technical replicates of blood from several donors. Sequenced by immunoSEQ multiplex PCR; TCRdb stores in-frame clones only, minus some. Among about 56,000 clones listed, 93% were seen once. Trimming left V 4 bases short and J 4 bases short, with 13 bases between. Germline CDR1 reads SGHVS; CDR2 reads FQNEAQ. This CDR3 has 14 amino acids. Sample: PBMCs. The TCR sequence derives from a human donor in good health. Some clones in this sample may be carry-over from other donors' samples. This chain joins TRBV7-8 and TRBJ1-2, with D possibly TRBD1 on 5 matching bases. The CDR3 loop reads CASSWGVLSYGYTF. The CDR3 region has the DNA TGTGCCAGCAGCTGGGGGGTGTTAAGCTATGGCTACACCTTC.